Below, 29 T cell receptor beta chains from the same sample are listed, as sequenced in a study of blood T cell repertoires in COVID-19. The assay was immunoSEQ multiplex PCR, and TCRdb's table has in-frame clones only and misses some. The sample lists just under 150,000 clones; over 80% were seen once. The sequenced sample consisted of peripheral blood. These receptors were collected from a man aged 50 to 60 who had recovered from COVID-19.

CDR3 DNA sequence: TGTGCCAGCAGCCTTTCCCAGGGGGCCGGTCTCAGTACGCAGTATTTT. Its translation: CASSLSQGAGLSTQYF. The genes are TRBV5-4 and TRBJ2-3; 8 bases are a match to TRBD1. Germline CDR1 SGHNT, CDR2 YYREEE (reference sequence). V dropped 4 bases and J dropped 8; count of bases not matched to a gene: 15. The length of the CDR3 is 16 residues.

The sample holds a few counts of this clone. The rearrangement joins TRBV13 to TRBJ2-7; 8 bases match TRBD2. In germline, CDR1 is PRHDT, CDR2 FYEKMQ (reference sequence). CDR3 size: 14 residues. After removal of 6 bases from V and 3 bases from J, the junction contained 7 bases not matched to a gene. The CDR3: CASRSGTRDYEQYF. The CDR3 DNA is TGTGCCAGCAGGTCCGGGACTAGGGACTACGAGCAGTACTTC.

V usage is TRBV12-3 or TRBV12-4 and J usage is TRBJ2-1; no clear D gene. This CDR3 has 12 residues. Trimming removed 5 bases from V and 8 bases from J, with 10 bases in between. The CDR3 is CASSLNTDEQFF. In DNA, the CDR3 is TGTGCCAGCAGTCTTAATACGGATGAGCAGTTCTTC.

This sequence joins TRBV3-1 (or the pseudogene TRBV3-2) and TRBJ2-1; 9 bases match TRBD2. Germline CDR1 and CDR2: LGHDT and YNNKEL (reference sequence). V was pared by 4 bases and J by 6 bases, with 7 bases of the junction left unmatched. CDR3 length: 15 amino acids. Here the CDR3 reads CASSRGLATGNEQFF. DNA for the CDR3: TGTGCCAGCAGCCGCGGACTAGCGACGGGCAATGAGCAGTTCTTC.

This rearrangement joins TRBV18 to TRBJ2-1; possibly TRBD1 for D (5 bases). The length of the CDR3 is 17 residues. V lost 5 bases to trimming and J lost 6 bases, with 23 bases between them. Germline V lookup: CDR1 KGHSH, CDR2 LQKENI. This chain's CDR3 is CASSEPGPGFLGNEQFF. The CDR3 DNA is TGTGCCAGCTCAGAACCAGGGCCCGGGTTCTTGGGCAATGAGCAGTTCTTC.

J is TRBJ2-7 and V is TRBV7-9, with D possibly TRBD2 on 5 matching bases. The CDR3 is 12 residues long. V was shortened by 8 bases and J by 2 bases, with 10 bases between the two germline ends. Germline values: CDR1 SEHNR, CDR2 FQNEAQ (reference sequence). The CDR3 bases are TGTGCCAGCGGTAGAGGGACCTACGAGCAGTACTTC. Protein: CASGRGTYEQYF. Combining the CDR3 with reference TRBV7-9 and TRBJ2-7 gives the whole variable domain DTGVSQNPRHKITKRGQNVTFRCDPISEHNRLYWYRQTLGQGPEFLTYFQNEAQLEKSRLLSDRFSAERPKGSFSTLEIQRTEQGDSAMYLCASGRGTYEQYFGPGTRLTVT.

The chain is built from TRBV7-8 and TRBJ1-5; 7 positions agree with TRBD1. The CDR3 has 15 amino acids. Germline V gene sequence: CDR1 SGHVS, CDR2 FQNEAQ. The V and J ends lost 5 bases and 1 base, in that order; junction bases with no gene match: 5. The CDR3 bases are TGTGCCAGCAGCCGAGACAGGGTGAGCAATCAGCCCCAGCATTTT. As protein: CASSRDRVSNQPQHF. Variable domain in full (rest from reference TRBV7-8 and TRBJ1-5): GAGVSQSPRYKVAKRGQDVALRCDPISGHVSLFWYQQALGQGPEFLTYFQNEAQLDKSGLPSDRFFAERPEGSVSTLKIQRTQQEDSAVYLCASSRDRVSNQPQHFGDGTRLSIL.

The CDR3 coding sequence is TGTGCCAGCTCACCGGGGCAGGCCAACGAGCAGTACTTC. This gives the protein CASSPGQANEQYF. The chain joins TRBV18 to TRBJ2-7, with TRBD1 as a possible D gene (5 bases). The ends were cut back, 3 bases at V and 5 bases at J, with 11 bases in the middle. Germline CDR1 reads KGHSH; CDR2 reads LQKENI. The CDR3 has 13 residues.

This clone occurred once. Here the CDR3 DNA reads TGTGCCAGCAGCCAAGGTTACGGGAACACTGAAGCTTTCTTT. It specifies CASSQGYGNTEAFF. The J gene is TRBJ1-1, the V gene TRBV3-1 (or the pseudogene TRBV3-2); D is undetermined. The germline V gene has CDR1 LGHDT and CDR2 YNNKEL (reference sequence). The CDR3 runs to 14 residues. V was cut by 1 base and J by 1 base, with 7 bases left in between.

The V call is TRBV18, the J call TRBJ1-6; 7 nucleotides align to TRBD1. J gave up 5 bases and V 4 bases, and 5 bases lay outside the gene matches. There are 15 residues in the CDR3. The V gene's germline CDR1 is KGHSH and CDR2 LQKENI. The CDR3 sequence: CASSLGTENNSPLHF. The CDR3 DNA sequence: TGTGCCAGCTCACTAGGGACAGAGAATAATTCACCCCTCCACTTT.

This chain's CDR3 is CASSASGGSQETQYF. The CDR3 DNA reads as TGTGCCAGCAGCGCTAGCGGGGGCTCCCAAGAGACCCAGTACTTC. The chain has TRBV6-5 and TRBJ2-5, with 10 bases identical to TRBD2. Germline CDR1 reads MNHEY; CDR2 reads SVGAGI. CDR3 length equals 15 residues. The junction had 5 bases not matched to a gene; V was cut back by 6 bases and J by 1 base.

The chain employs TRBV10-3 and TRBJ1-2, with 9 bases lining up with TRBD1. The germline gives CDR1 ENHRY, CDR2 SYGVKD. The CDR3 covers 20 residues. V dropped 6 bases and J dropped 0; count of bases not matched to a gene: 20. The CDR3, as DNA: TGTGCCATCAGCGCCGGACAGGGGCAGGGGAGTCGAAACACTAACTATGGCTACACCTTC. Protein sequence: CAISAGQGQGSRNTNYGYTF.

The chain recombines TRBV29-1 with TRBJ2-7; 8 bases match TRBD1. This CDR3 is built from 16 residues. The germline V gene has CDR1 SQVTM and CDR2 ANQGSEA. The V and J ends lost 6 bases and 2 bases, in that order; junction bases with no gene match: 15. The CDR3: CSVVSFRTGNPYEQYF. The CDR3 DNA follows: TGCAGCGTAGTAAGTTTCAGGACAGGGAACCCCTACGAGCAGTACTTC.

The chain is built from TRBV7-9 and TRBJ1-2; 8 nucleotides match TRBD1. Per the germline V gene, CDR1 is SEHNR and CDR2 is FQNEAQ (reference sequence). Trimming removed 5 bases from V and 4 bases from J; junction bases left unmatched: 6. This CDR3 has 14 amino acids. As DNA, the CDR3 is TGTGCCAGCAGCCCCAGGACAGGGCTCTATGGCTACACCTTC. Its translation is CASSPRTGLYGYTF. Full variable domain (missing parts from reference TRBV7-9 and TRBJ1-2): DTGVSQNPRHKITKRGQNVTFRCDPISEHNRLYWYRQTLGQGPEFLTYFQNEAQLEKSRLLSDRFSAERPKGSFSTLEIQRTEQGDSAMYLCASSPRTGLYGYTFGSGTRLTVV.

The chain links TRBV3-1 (or the pseudogene TRBV3-2) to TRBJ1-5; D is unclear. V was pared by 0 bases and J by 5 bases, with 5 bases between. Germline assignment: CDR1 LGHDT and CDR2 YNNKEL (reference sequence). The CDR3 is 13 amino acids. The CDR3 spells CASSQDRDQPQHF. The DNA for the CDR3 is TGTGCCAGCAGCCAAGATCGGGATCAGCCCCAGCATTTT.

The chain is built from TRBV13 and TRBJ1-4; 8 bases line up with TRBD1. Looked up from germline, CDR1 is PRHDT and CDR2 is FYEKMQ (reference sequence). V was pared by 4 bases and J by 7 bases, with 11 bases of the junction left unmatched. CDR3 length: 16 residues. CDR3 residues: CASSSSTGVGREKLFF. Here the CDR3 DNA reads TGTGCCAGCAGCTCCTCGACAGGGGTAGGACGTGAAAAACTGTTTTTT. Full variable domain (remainder filled in from reference TRBV13 and TRBJ1-4): AAGVIQSPRHLIKEKRETATLKCYPIPRHDTVYWYQQGPGQDPQFLISFYEKMQSDKGSIPDRFSAQQFSDYHSELNMSSLELGDSALYFCASSSSTGVGREKLFFGSGTQLSVL.

CDR3 protein: CASSSRLAGGRSAQYF. As DNA, the CDR3 is TGTGCCAGCAGCTCCCGACTAGCGGGGGGGCGTTCGGCCCAGTACTTC. The V and J genes are TRBV7-2 and TRBJ2-5, with 14 bases lining up with TRBD2. CDR1 is SGHTA and CDR2 is FQGNSA in the germline V gene. This CDR3 has 16 residues. V trimming: 4 bases; J trimming: 9 bases; junction bases outside the gene matches: 10. The full variable domain, completed using reference TRBV7-2 and TRBJ2-5, is GAGVSQSPSNKVTEKGKDVELRCDPISGHTALYWYRQSLGQGLEFLIYFQGNSAPDKSGLPSDRFSAERTGGSVSTLTIQRTQQEDSAVYLCASSSRLAGGRSAQYFGPGTRLLVL.

This chain uses TRBV7-9 with TRBJ2-5; D may be TRBD1 (6 bases). The CDR3 sequence is 14 residues long. Per the germline V gene, CDR1 is SEHNR and CDR2 is FQNEAQ (reference sequence). Trimming took 0 bases from V and 3 from J, leaving 8 bases between them. CDR3 loop: CASSLATGKETQYF. CDR3 bases: TGTGCCAGCAGCTTAGCAACAGGGAAAGAGACCCAGTACTTC. The variable domain in full, with the rest retrieved from reference TRBV7-9 and TRBJ2-5, is DTGVSQNPRHKITKRGQNVTFRCDPISEHNRLYWYRQTLGQGPEFLTYFQNEAQLEKSRLLSDRFSAERPKGSFSTLEIQRTEQGDSAMYLCASSLATGKETQYFGPGTRLLVL.

The chain joins TRBV7-6 to TRBJ2-1, with D tentatively TRBD1 (5 bases). The CDR3 runs to 14 residues. The germline gives CDR1 SGHVS, CDR2 FNYEAQ. Trimming stripped 0 bases from V and 9 bases from J, with 12 bases between. CDR3 region: CASSLAAGLGEQFF. As DNA, the CDR3 is TGTGCCAGCAGCTTAGCCGCAGGGCTAGGTGAGCAGTTCTTC.

The sample holds one count of this clone. The gene calls are TRBV5-6 and TRBJ1-3; D unresolved. Between the trimmed V and J ends, which lost 7 bases and 0 bases, there was a span of 20 bases. There are 17 residues in the CDR3. The germline V gene has CDR1 SGHDT and CDR2 YYEEEE. This CDR3 is CASSGKRGLLSGNTIYF. The CDR3 nucleotides read TGTGCCAGCTCCGGAAAAAGAGGCCTACTCTCTGGAAACACCATATATTTT.

The chain uses TRBV4-3 and TRBJ1-1; 10 bases fit TRBD1. Trimming at V came to 2 bases and at J to 6 bases, leaving 3 bases not matched to a gene. The CDR3 loop spans 14 amino acids. Per the germline V gene, CDR1 is LGHNA and CDR2 is YSLEER. The DNA of the CDR3 is TGCGCCAGCAGCCAACCGGGACAGGGGTCTGAAGCTTTCTTT. This translates into CASSQPGQGSEAFF.

In this sample, this clone turned up a few times. The genes are TRBV4-3 and TRBJ1-2; tentative D call: TRBD1 (5 bases). The germline V and J ends were trimmed by 0 bases and 10 bases, with 15 bases remaining between them. There are 14 residues in the CDR3. Per the germline V gene, CDR1 is LGHNA and CDR2 is YSLEER. CDR3 sequence (DNA): TGCGCCAGCAGCCAAGATACGGCAGGGAACGACTACACCTTC. The encoded protein is CASSQDTAGNDYTF.

The V call is TRBV4-1, the J call TRBJ2-1; 8 nucleotides agree with TRBD2. V was pared by 3 bases and J by 3 bases, with 4 bases of the junction left unmatched. The CDR3 extends over 15 amino acids. CDR1 and CDR2 (germline): MGHRA, YSYEKL. CDR3 nucleotide sequence: TGCGCCAGCAGCCAGAGCGGGGGACACTACAATGAGCAGTTCTTC. The encoded protein is CASSQSGGHYNEQFF.

The CDR3 here is CASSPWGTGGSGANVLTF. The CDR3 nucleotides are TGTGCCAGCAGTCCGTGGGGGACAGGGGGCTCTGGGGCCAACGTCCTGACTTTC. The chain joins TRBV6-6 to TRBJ2-6; 11 nucleotides align to TRBD1. The J segment lost 0 bases and the V segment lost 5 bases, leaving 6 bases of the junction unmatched. Germline values: CDR1 MNHNY, CDR2 SVGAGI (reference sequence). The CDR3 is 18 amino acids.

The rearrangement links TRBV4-1 to TRBJ1-2; 7 bases are shared with TRBD1. Trimming at V came to 5 bases and at J to 5 bases, leaving 11 bases not matched to a gene. Germline V CDR1 and CDR2: MGHRA, YSYEKL. The CDR3 totals 15 residues. CDR3 sequence reads: CASSVQPGQKYGYTF. In DNA form, the CDR3 reads TGCGCCAGCAGCGTCCAACCGGGACAGAAATATGGCTACACCTTC.

This chain uses TRBV6-5 with TRBJ2-5; 13 nucleotides agree with TRBD2. From germline, CDR1 is MNHEY and CDR2 SVGAGI. V shed 0 bases, J shed 5 bases, and the junction held 0 bases outside the gene matches. This CDR3 has 15 residues. The DNA of the CDR3 is TGTGCCAGCAGTTACTCGACTAGCGGGGGGGAGACCCAGTACTTC. Its translation is CASSYSTSGGETQYF.

This chain links TRBV5-1 with TRBJ1-2, with D hard to call. Trimming took off 0 bases at V and 6 bases at J, with 6 bases between the two ends. CDR3 length equals 12 residues. Looked up from germline, CDR1 is SGHRS and CDR2 is YFSETQ. The CDR3 is CASSLDSNGYTF. The CDR3 coding sequence is TGCGCCAGCAGCTTGGACAGCAATGGCTACACCTTC. The whole variable domain, filled in from reference TRBV5-1 and TRBJ1-2, reads KAGVTQTPRYLIKTRGQQVTLSCSPISGHRSVSWYQQTPGQGLQFLFEYFSETQRNKGNFPGRFSGRQFSNSRSEMNVSTLELGDSALYLCASSLDSNGYTFGSGTRLTVV.

This sequence joins TRBV30 and TRBJ1-2; TRBD1 matches 9 bases. The trim removed 5 bases at V and 5 bases at J, leaving 18 bases unmatched. This CDR3 has 17 amino acids. Germline assignment: CDR1 GTSNPN and CDR2 SVGIG (reference sequence). In nucleotides, the CDR3 is TGTGCCTGGCTGAACCGACCGGGACAGGGAATAGGGTATGGCTACACCTTC. It translates to CAWLNRPGQGIGYGYTF. The complete variable domain, with remaining parts taken from reference TRBV30 and TRBJ1-2, reads SQTIHQWPATLVQPVGSPLSLECTVEGTSNPNLYWYRQAAGRGLQLLFYSVGIGQISSEVPQNLSASRPQDRQFILSSKKLLLSDSGFYLCAWLNRPGQGIGYGYTFGSGTRLTVV.

V is TRBV30 and J is TRBJ2-1; D ambiguous. V was shortened by 2 bases and J by 8 bases, with 7 bases between the two germline ends. This CDR3 has 11 residues. Germline assignment: CDR1 GTSNPN and CDR2 SVGIG (reference sequence). CDR3 coding DNA: TGTGCCTGGAGTTATCAGGATGAGCAGTTCTTC. Translation gives CAWSYQDEQFF.